This entry lists 31 T cell receptor beta chains sequenced from one sample in a study of CD8+ T cells in alopecia areata. Investigators isolated RNA and reverse transcribed it into cDNA to act as the sequencing template. Using immunoSEQ multiplex PCR, the repertoire was profiled, and TCRdb retains in-frame clones only, with some absent. The sample lists some 100,000 clones; roughly 69% were seen once. The sequenced sample consisted of CD4+ T cells sorted from blood. The receptor source for this set is a human donor in good health.

This clone was detected a few times. The chain uses TRBV27 and TRBJ2-7; 7 nucleotides agree with TRBD2. The junction had 18 bases not matched to a gene; V was cut back by 8 bases and J by 5 bases. The CDR3 length is 16 residues. Germline CDR1 reads MNHEY; CDR2 reads SMNVEV (reference sequence). The CDR3 coding sequence is TGTGCCAGCGGACACCGGGGGGACGGAGCATGGGACGAGCAGTACTTC. It codes for CASGHRGDGAWDEQYF.

CDR3 in DNA: TGTGCCAGCAGCCGAGAAGGGTCCACCGGGGAGCTGTTTTTT. Amino acids: CASSREGSTGELFF. V is TRBV7-2 and J is TRBJ2-2; the D is unclear. The V end was cut by 5 bases, the J end by 4 bases, with 11 bases between. Looked up from germline, CDR1 is SGHTA and CDR2 is FQGNSA. This CDR3 contains 14 residues.

The chain couples TRBV29-1 to TRBJ2-7; TRBD1 matches 8 bases. Germline CDR1 reads SQVTM; CDR2 reads ANQGSEA. The CDR3 is 11 residues long. The V and J ends lost 6 bases and 4 bases, in that order; junction bases with no gene match: 2. Written as DNA, the CDR3 is TGCAGCGTGGGACAGGCTTACGAGCAGTACTTC. Translating it yields CSVGQAYEQYF.

The chain recombines TRBV29-1 with TRBJ2-3, with TRBD2 as a possible D gene (5 bases). The length of the CDR3 is 10 residues. Germline V gene data show CDR1 as SQVTM and CDR2 as ANQGSEA. Between the trimmed V and J ends, which lost 7 bases and 12 bases, there was a span of 14 bases. The CDR3 loop is CSAASPRQYF. CDR3 bases: TGCAGCGCTGCTAGCCCTAGACAGTATTTT.

This clone has just a few counts. The J gene is TRBJ2-3, the V gene TRBV7-3, with D possibly being TRBD1 or TRBD2 (6 bases each). CDR3 length equals 17 residues. Trimming shortened V by 1 base and J by 0 bases, and 14 bases separated the two germline ends. In germline, CDR1 is SGHTA, CDR2 FQGTGA. For the CDR3, the DNA is TGTGCCAGCAGCTTAAAAACTGGGGGGCCTAGCACAGATACGCAGTATTTT. It encodes CASSLKTGGPSTDTQYF. Based on the CDR3 plus reference TRBV7-3 and TRBJ2-3, the full variable domain is GAGVSQTPSNKVTEKGKYVELRCDPISGHTALYWYRQSLGQGPEFLIYFQGTGAADDSGLPNDRFFAVRPEGSVSTLKIQRTERGDSAVYLCASSLKTGGPSTDTQYFGPGTRLTVL.

This clone has just a few counts. CDR3 in DNA: TGCAGCGTTTCTGAGAGTTCCTACGAGCAGTACTTC. Encoded protein: CSVSESSYEQYF. The chain carries TRBV29-1 and TRBJ2-7; D is ambiguous. V was pared by 5 bases and J by 1 base, with 9 bases between. The CDR3 runs 12 residues. Per the germline V gene, CDR1 is SQVTM and CDR2 is ANQGSEA.

The CDR3 nucleotides are TGCGCCAGCAGCTTGGAAGTCAGGGCCTACGAGCAGTACTTC. Translation gives CASSLEVRAYEQYF. The chain combines TRBV5-1 with TRBJ2-7; perhaps TRBD1 as D (5 bases). V lost 0 bases and J lost 2, with 9 bases in between. CDR3 length: 14 residues. The germline gives CDR1 SGHRS, CDR2 YFSETQ.

This clone has more than one count but fewer than ten. This rearrangement joins TRBV29-1 to TRBJ1-1; 8 nucleotides line up with TRBD1. CDR3 length: 14 amino acids. With V trimmed by 4 bases and J by 1 base, 5 bases remained unmatched. Germline V CDR1 and CDR2: SQVTM, ANQGSEA. CDR3 protein: CSVVRGQTNTEAFF. The CDR3 DNA follows: TGCAGCGTTGTCAGGGGGCAGACGAACACTGAAGCTTTCTTT. Full variable domain (remainder filled in from reference TRBV29-1 and TRBJ1-1): SAVISQKPSRDICQRGTSLTIQCQVDSQVTMMFWYRQQPGQSLTLIATANQGSEATYESGFVIDKFPISRPNLTFSTLTVSNMSPEDSSIYLCSVVRGQTNTEAFFGQGTRLTVV.

This clone was detected a few times. The rearrangement uses TRBV4-1 and TRBJ2-2; 13 bases map to TRBD2. J gave up 0 bases and V 2 bases, and 3 bases lay outside the gene matches. Looked up from germline, CDR1 is MGHRA and CDR2 is YSYEKL. The CDR3 consists of 18 residues. The chain's CDR3 is CASSQRLAGGANTGELFF. The CDR3 bases are TGCGCCAGCAGCCAACGACTAGCGGGGGGCGCGAACACCGGGGAGCTGTTTTTT.

The V call is TRBV6-5, the J call TRBJ2-5, with a possible D match to TRBD1 (6 bases). CDR3 length: 15 amino acids. Trimming shortened V by 6 bases and J by 2 bases, and 16 bases separated the two germline ends. Looked up from germline, CDR1 is MNHEY and CDR2 is SVGAGI. DNA of the CDR3: TGTGCCAGCAGCGCATACAGGGTGGAGCAAGAGACCCAGTACTTC. Translated, it gives CASSAYRVEQETQYF.

This clone was counted a few times. V is TRBV11-1 and J is TRBJ2-4, with 13 nucleotides matching TRBD2. The junction had 4 bases not matched to a gene; V was cut back by 5 bases and J by 9 bases. The germline gives CDR1 SGHAT, CDR2 FQDESV (reference sequence). The CDR3 sequence is 14 residues long. In DNA, the CDR3 is TGTGCCAGCAGCGTCCGACTAGCGGGGGGCATTCAGTACTTC. It specifies CASSVRLAGGIQYF.

This chain connects TRBV18 to TRBJ1-1; weak D call: TRBD1 (5 bases). Germline loops: CDR1 KGHSH, CDR2 LQKENI. Deletions cut 1 base from V and 1 base from J, with 7 bases between. The CDR3 has 14 residues. The CDR3 DNA reads TGTGCCAGCTCACCACAGGGGAGGAACACTGAAGCTTTCTTT. Its protein is CASSPQGRNTEAFF.

This clone was recorded only once. The chain employs TRBV29-1 and TRBJ2-5; 9 positions match TRBD1. Germline V gives CDR1 SQVTM, CDR2 ANQGSEA. V trimming: 6 bases; J trimming: 8 bases; junction bases outside the gene matches: 10. The CDR3 length is 13 residues. CDR3 nucleotides: TGCAGCGTGGACAGGGGCCGCGTAGGAACCCAGTACTTC. Translated, it gives CSVDRGRVGTQYF.

This sequence joins TRBV30 and TRBJ2-2; D unclear. The CDR3 has 13 residues. The germline gives CDR1 GTSNPN, CDR2 SVGIG (reference sequence). The V gene lost 0 bases and the J gene lost 6 bases, with 8 bases spanning the gap. CDR3 in amino acids: CAWSVQTAGELFF. Here the CDR3 DNA reads TGTGCCTGGAGTGTACAGACGGCCGGGGAGCTGTTTTTT. Supplemented by reference TRBV30 and TRBJ2-2, the full variable domain reads SQTIHQWPATLVQPVGSPLSLECTVEGTSNPNLYWYRQAAGRGLQLLFYSVGIGQISSEVPQNLSASRPQDRQFILSSKKLLLSDSGFYLCAWSVQTAGELFFGEGSRLTVL.

The chain combines TRBV7-2 with TRBJ2-5; 7 bases map to TRBD2. V gave up 5 bases and J gave up 4 bases; unmatched junction bases: 10. This CDR3 contains 15 residues. Germline V gene data show CDR1 as SGHTA and CDR2 as FQGNSA. CDR3 bases: TGTGCCAGCAGCCCGGGGGGACCTCGGGCAGAGACCCAGTACTTC. Translation: CASSPGGPRAETQYF.

This clone showed up just once. The chain combines TRBV29-1 with TRBJ1-2; a weak D match, TRBD1 (5 bases). There are 11 residues in the CDR3. Germline CDR1 and CDR2: SQVTM and ANQGSEA. Trimming removed 3 bases from V and 7 bases from J, with 9 bases in between. The CDR3 region is CSVERGLGYTF. CDR3 DNA sequence: TGCAGCGTTGAGCGGGGACTTGGCTACACCTTC.

The genes are TRBV25-1 and TRBJ2-5; 8 bases match TRBD1. This CDR3 has 14 amino acids. The trim removed 3 bases at V and 5 bases at J, leaving 5 bases unmatched. Germline V gene sequence: CDR1 MGHDK, CDR2 SYGVNS. The CDR3 sequence: CASSDPGGTETQYF. DNA of the CDR3: TGTGCCAGCAGTGATCCAGGGGGCACGGAGACCCAGTACTTC.

This sequence joins TRBV7-2 and TRBJ2-2; no reliable D call. From germline, CDR1 is SGHTA and CDR2 FQGNSA. This CDR3 region has 14 residues. The ends were cut back, 5 bases at V and 3 bases at J, with 10 bases in the middle. The CDR3 loop is CASSQDLYTGELFF. CDR3 DNA sequence: TGTGCCAGCAGCCAGGACCTTTACACCGGGGAGCTGTTTTTT.

This clone showed up just a few times. V usage is TRBV6-6 and J usage is TRBJ2-7; weak D call: TRBD2 (5 bases). From germline, CDR1 is MNHNY and CDR2 SVGAGI (reference sequence). V dropped 2 bases and J dropped 4 bases, with 15 bases sitting between them. The CDR3 consists of 15 residues. This CDR3 reads CASSYTVLGIYEQYF. For the CDR3, the DNA is TGTGCCAGCAGTTACACCGTCCTCGGGATATACGAGCAGTACTTC.

The chain is built from TRBV28 and TRBJ1-1; maybe TRBD1 (5 bases). CDR3 length: 15 residues. Germline V gene data show CDR1 as MDHEN and CDR2 as SYDVKM. V shed 4 bases and J shed 6 bases, with 18 bases lying between them. CDR3 loop: CASSSPGPQGSEAFF. Here the CDR3 DNA reads TGTGCCAGCAGTTCTCCGGGACCCCAAGGCTCTGAAGCTTTCTTT.

CDR3 nucleotide sequence: TGTGCCAGCAGTTACTCCACTGGGGACCTTAACTATGGCTACACCTTC. It codes for CASSYSTGDLNYGYTF. This chain connects TRBV6-5 to TRBJ1-2; weak D call: TRBD1 (5 bases). The length of the CDR3 is 16 residues. Germline V gene lookup returns CDR1 MNHEY and CDR2 SVGAGI. Trimming shortened V by 0 bases and J by 1 base, and 12 bases separated the two germline ends.

The V and J genes are TRBV30 and TRBJ1-2, with unresolved D. This CDR3 comprises 13 residues. Trimming pared 3 bases from V and 2 bases from J, leaving 10 bases between. Germline CDR1 GTSNPN, CDR2 SVGIG (reference sequence). CDR3 region: CAWRAGRNYGYTF. The CDR3 bases are TGTGCCTGGAGGGCGGGGAGGAACTATGGCTACACCTTC.

This chain connects TRBV7-2 to TRBJ2-1, with unresolved D. CDR1 SGHTA and CDR2 FQGNSA come from the germline V gene. This CDR3 region has 15 residues. The V end lost 5 bases, the J end lost 0 bases, and 11 bases lay between the germline ends. This CDR3 is CASSPLPSSYNEQFF. For the CDR3, the DNA is TGTGCCAGCAGCCCCCTCCCTAGCTCCTACAATGAGCAGTTCTTC.

The chain uses TRBV5-6 and TRBJ1-2; no clear D gene. V lost 4 bases and J lost 6, with 10 bases in between. Looked up from germline, CDR1 is SGHDT and CDR2 is YYEEEE. There are 12 residues in the CDR3. This CDR3 is CASSLDWNGYTF. The DNA for the CDR3 is TGTGCCAGCAGCCTAGACTGGAATGGCTACACCTTC.

The CDR3 nucleotides read TGTGCCAGCAGTGATAGGGTACAGGGAGGGAAAGCGAACACCGGGGAGCTGTTTTTT. It is translated as CASSDRVQGGKANTGELFF. J is TRBJ2-2 and V is TRBV6-1; D is perhaps TRBD2 (7 bases). Germline V lookup: CDR1 MNHNS, CDR2 SASEGT. The CDR3 length is 19 residues. V dropped 3 bases and J dropped 0 bases, with 20 bases sitting between them.

This clone was detected only a few times. DNA for the CDR3: TGTGCCAGCAGCCAGGACAGGGGGCAAGATACGCAGTATTTT. It yields the protein CASSQDRGQDTQYF. The chain is built from TRBV6-5 and TRBJ2-3; TRBD1 matches at 11 bases. Germline CDR1 reads MNHEY; CDR2 reads SVGAGI. CDR3 length: 14 residues. The ends lost 6 bases at V and 5 bases at J; junction bases unmatched: 4.

The chain joins TRBV7-2 to TRBJ1-2, with D hard to call. V was pared by 5 bases and J by 0 bases, with 13 bases between. CDR3 size: 15 residues. The germline CDR1 and CDR2 sequences are SGHTA and FQGNSA. The CDR3 sequence is CASSPYTIANYGYTF. CDR3 DNA: TGTGCCAGCAGCCCCTACACAATAGCTAACTATGGCTACACCTTC.

This chain uses TRBV2 with TRBJ1-6, with D possibly TRBD1 on 5 matching bases. CDR1 is SNHLY and CDR2 is FYNNEI in the germline V gene. The CDR3 has 15 residues. V dropped 8 bases and J dropped 9 bases, with 20 bases sitting between them. The CDR3 DNA reads as TGTGCCAGCTGTCGTGCCGGGACCTCCGGTTCACCCCTCCACTTT. Protein sequence: CASCRAGTSGSPLHF.

This chain joins TRBV7-6 and TRBJ1-6; the D gene is possibly TRBD1 (5 bases). V shed 6 bases and J shed 10 bases, with 13 bases lying between them. The CDR3 sequence is 13 residues long. Germline lookup yields CDR1 SGHVS and CDR2 FNYEAQ. The CDR3 DNA reads as TGTGCCAGCAGACTATCAGGGAGGTCACCCCTCCACTTT. Protein sequence: CASRLSGRSPLHF.

The chain joins TRBV20-1 to TRBJ2-7; D is unresolved. Germline assignment: CDR1 DFQATT and CDR2 SNEGSKA (reference sequence). CDR3 length: 10 residues. V was shortened by 0 bases and J by 6 bases, with 3 bases between the two germline ends. The CDR3 nucleotides are TGCAGTGCTAGAGATCGCGAGCAGTACTTC. This gives the protein CSARDREQYF.

This clone has only a few counts. A read error is likely, as this CDR3 ends without the conserved phenylalanine or tryptophan. The chain links TRBV14 to TRBJ2-2, with 11 bases fitting TRBD2. This CDR3 contains 17 residues. The ends lost 1 base at V and 4 bases at J; junction bases unmatched: 5. Germline V gene data show CDR1 as SGHDN and CDR2 as FVKESK. CDR3 sequence (DNA): TGTGCCAGCAGCCAAGTATCACTAGCGGGGGCCACCGGGGAGCTGTTTCTT. Amino acid sequence: CASSQVSLAGATGELFL.